This T cell receptor beta chain derives from a study of T cell repertoires in cytomegalovirus infection (dated by TCRdb to between 2018 and 2020). Regarding the research as a whole: The HLA type of each donor mattered for the analysis, because public TCR beta signatures pointed to carriage of CMV infection along with the matching HLA type.

Summary of the overall study and its limitations: In both this cohort and an independent cohort of some 380 donors, the cumulative frequency of public TCR beta family members distinguished carriers of CMV infection plus the relevant HLA type. The ex vivo response was dominated by HLA-C-restricted CMV-specific TCR beta clonotypes, which also provided the single most frequent clonotype in two of eight donors.

From the cysteine through the phenylalanine, the CDR3 covers 17 amino acids. Only the CDR3 DNA is retained, 51 bases long and in frame from the first base. The junction carries 20 bases between V and J, which are trimmed by 6 bases and 0 bases respectively. About this clonotype: What antigen it recognizes has not been identified. Base quality data are lacking; no much larger clone is found one base away.

The sample was run on an Illumina HiSeq 1500. In TCRdb, the public reads were trimmed at Q25 with fastp and aligned with MiXCR, with productive beta chains retained. Rows with a matching CDR3 protein are joined into one entry that keeps the most common DNA and genes. The sample yields 150,000 to 200,000 distinct CDR3 sequences; around 14% were counted once. The ten largest clones take up 25% to 30% of the sample. Sample: PBMCs. The chain joins TRBV12-3 or TRBV12-4 to TRBJ2-5; the D segment may tentatively be TRBD1 or TRBD2, each giving 5 matched bases. The sequence was collected from a human donor in good health (CMV status not recorded). Some clones in this sample may be carry-over from other donors' samples. CDR3 reads: CASSPGTETEYQETQYF. The sequenced DNA is TGTGCCAGCAGCCCCGGGACGGAGACTGAGTACCAAGAGACCCAGTACTTC.